The 5 T cell receptor beta chains below come from one sample, sequenced in a study of T cell responses to AZD1222 COVID-19 vaccine (dated by TCRdb to the early 2020s). The sample's time point label is to be understood as: baseline before first vaccination. Receptor libraries were prepared by the immunoSEQ multiplex PCR assay. Not all clones reach the TCRdb copy of this immuneACCESS table, which keeps in-frame sequences only. Checked studies attribute under half of the gap to unresolved V genes and leave the rest unexplained. This sample is represented by fewer than 150,000 clones; under 95% of them were singletons. The ten largest clones represent about 3.1% of the sample. The sample in question was peripheral blood, obtained on day 0 of AZD1222 vaccination. The receptors were sampled from an adult in good health.

CDR3 nucleotides: TGTGCCAGCAGTTTAATAACAGCCGGTGGAAACACCATATATTTT. It specifies CASSLITAGGNTIYF. The genes are TRBV28 and TRBJ1-3; no clear D gene. The length of the CDR3 is 15 residues. CDR1 MDHEN and CDR2 SYDVKM come from the germline V gene. V dropped 2 bases and J dropped 3 bases, with 11 bases sitting between them.

This clone was counted a single time. The chain joins TRBV12-5 to TRBJ1-2; no clear D gene. Per germline, CDR1 LGHNT and CDR2 FRNRAP. V dropped 1 base and J dropped 8 bases, with 8 bases sitting between them. The CDR3 is 12 amino acids. The CDR3 loop is CASGLDWRGYTF. The CDR3 bases are TGTGCTAGTGGTTTGGACTGGAGGGGCTACACCTTC.

The chain employs TRBV7-2 and TRBJ2-3; possibly TRBD2 for D (6 bases). Germline CDR1 and CDR2: SGHTA and FQGNSA. The V and J ends lost 5 bases and 5 bases respectively, with 14 bases between them. The CDR3 is 14 residues long. The CDR3: CASSPTRLGDTQYF. CDR3 nucleotides: TGTGCCAGCAGCCCGACTAGATTGGGAGATACGCAGTATTTT. Filled out from reference TRBV7-2 and TRBJ2-3, the complete variable domain reads GAGVSQSPSNKVTEKGKDVELRCDPISGHTALYWYRQSLGQGLEFLIYFQGNSAPDKSGLPSDRFSAERTGGSVSTLTIQRTQQEDSAVYLCASSPTRLGDTQYFGPGTRLTVL.

This chain links TRBV5-8 with TRBJ1-5, with TRBD1 as a possible D gene (6 bases). The length of the CDR3 is 18 residues. Trimming left V 8 bases short and J 2 bases short, with 26 bases between. Germline values: CDR1 SGHTS, CDR2 YDEGEE. For the CDR3, the DNA is TGTGCCAGAATAGAAACAGGGAAGTCCGTATTTTGCAATCAGCCCCAGCATTTT. Protein: CARIETGKSVFCNQPQHF. The variable domain in full, completed from reference TRBV5-8 and TRBJ1-5, reads EAGVTQSPTHLIKTRGQQATLRCSPISGHTSVYWYQQALGLGLQFLLWYDEGEERNRGNFPPRFSGRQFPNYSSELNVNALELEDSALYLCARIETGKSVFCNQPQHFGDGTRLSIL.

The V and J genes are TRBV19 and TRBJ2-2; 9 bases map to TRBD2. Per the germline V gene, CDR1 is LNHDA and CDR2 is SQIVND (reference sequence). There are 15 residues in the CDR3. The V and J ends lost 6 bases and 1 base, in that order; junction bases with no gene match: 3. For the CDR3, the DNA is TGTGCCAGTAGCCCACTAGCGGGGAACACCGGGGAGCTGTTTTTT. Translation: CASSPLAGNTGELFF. The full variable domain, its missing parts supplied by reference TRBV19 and TRBJ2-2, is DGGITQSPKYLFRKEGQNVTLSCEQNLNHDAMYWYRQDPGQGLRLIYYSQIVNDFQKGDIAEGYSVSREKKESFPLTVTSAQKNPTAFYLCASSPLAGNTGELFFGEGSRLTVL.